This T cell receptor beta chain was documented in a study of T cell clones after liver transplantation. Across the whole study: Liver transplant recipients had immunosuppression withdrawal attempted within 2 years.

This table comes from immunoSEQ multiplex PCR, and its TCRdb copy is limited to in-frame clones, with some not included. The sample shows some 80,000 clones, around four fifths of them seen only once. After removal of 1 base from V and 6 bases from J, the junction contained 5 bases not matched to a gene. This CDR3 has 15 amino acids. Germline V gene data show CDR1 as SNHLY and CDR2 as FYNNEI. The sequenced sample was CD4+ T cells from blood, obtained about 50 months after liver transplant. The sequence came from a human patient who received a liver transplant. Some of these T cells may belong to the graft donor. The chain employs TRBV2 and TRBJ2-7; 11 positions agree with TRBD2. The CDR3 is CASSEGLAGGREQYF. The DNA for the CDR3 is TGTGCCAGCAGTGAAGGGTTAGCGGGGGGGCGCGAGCAGTACTTC.